A selection of T cell receptor beta chains follows, all from one sample in a study of blood T cell repertoires in COVID-19. This table comes from immunoSEQ multiplex PCR, and its TCRdb copy is limited to in-frame clones, with some not included. The table has 150,000 to 200,000 clones, roughly 79% seen once. The material sequenced was peripheral blood. The receptors here all came from a middle-aged woman with COVID-19, enrolled during active disease. Each CDR3 is given with its conserved first and last residue. The order of the fields is J gene, V gene, clone size, D gene, CDR3 protein, CDR3 DNA. A D gene is named only where the DNA matches it firmly. Clone size appears in some rows only: once, few, many, or a class for an expanded clone.

TRBJ1-4 | TRBV23-1 | once | - | CASSQMYRVWEKLFF | TGCGCCAGCAGTCAAATGTACAGGGTTTGGGAAAAACTGTTTTTT
TRBJ1-4 | TRBV3-1/TRBV3-2 | - | TRBD1 | CASSQDLGTGGEKLFF | TGTGCCAGCAGCCAAGATCTCGGGACAGGGGGTGAAAAACTGTTTTTT
TRBJ2-5 | TRBV27 | - | - | CASSSYTEPNQETQYF | TGTGCCAGCAGTTCATATACGGAGCCAAATCAAGAGACCCAGTACTTC
TRBJ2-1 | TRBV5-4 | - | TRBD2 | CASSATSGGANEQFF | TGTGCCAGCAGCGCGACTAGCGGGGGGGCCAATGAGCAGTTCTTC
TRBJ2-1 | TRBV20-1 | - | - | CSASPILEQFF | TGCAGTGCTAGTCCGATTCTAGAACAGTTCTTC
TRBJ2-1 | TRBV10-2 | - | TRBD2 | CASRSHSGRAYNEQFF | TGCGCCAGCAGATCCCATAGCGGGAGGGCTTACAATGAGCAGTTCTTC
TRBJ1-1 | TRBV6-6 | - | TRBD1 | CASSYSQGTGNTEAFF | TGTGCCAGCAGTTACTCCCAAGGGACAGGGAACACTGAAGCTTTCTTT
TRBJ2-1 | TRBV5-4 | - | - | CASSPSGDSYNEQFF | TGTGCCAGCAGCCCATCAGGGGACTCCTACAATGAGCAGTTCTTC
TRBJ2-5 | TRBV5-6 | - | TRBD2 | CASRRAGRAVETQYF | TGTGCCAGCAGACGTGCCGGGAGGGCCGTGGAGACCCAGTACTTC
TRBJ2-5 | TRBV4-1 | - | TRBD2 | CASSLRLAEIETQYF | TGCGCCAGCAGCCTCCGACTAGCGGAAATAGAGACCCAGTACTTC
TRBJ2-1 | TRBV5-1 | - | TRBD1 | CASSFGTGNEQFF | TGCGCCAGCAGCTTCGGGACAGGGAATGAGCAGTTCTTC
TRBJ1-1 | TRBV30 | - | - | CAWSNGLMNTEAFF | TGTGCCTGGAGTAATGGGCTCATGAACACTGAAGCTTTCTTT
TRBJ1-6 | TRBV6-5 | - | - | CASRVQAYNSPLHF | TGTGCCAGCAGAGTGCAGGCTTATAATTCACCCCTCCACTTT
TRBJ2-3 | TRBV24-1 | - | TRBD2 | CATSETSGRAFNTQYF | TGTGCCACCAGTGAGACTAGCGGGAGGGCCTTTAATACGCAGTATTTT
TRBJ2-5 | TRBV10-2 | - | TRBD1 | CASSGDSPKETQYF | TGCGCCAGCAGTGGGGACAGCCCCAAAGAGACCCAGTACTTC
TRBJ2-5 | TRBV6-5 | - | TRBD1 | CASSPGGAQTQYF | TGTGCCAGCAGTCCAGGGGGCGCTCAGACCCAGTACTTC
TRBJ2-7 | TRBV30 | - | TRBD2 | CAGTSTFYEQYF | TGTGCCGGGACTAGCACCTTCTACGAGCAGTACTTC
TRBJ2-7 | TRBV28 | - | TRBD1 | CASSLRKTGGMAYEQYF | TGTGCCAGCAGTTTAAGGAAAACAGGGGGAATGGCCTACGAGCAGTACTTC
TRBJ2-4 | TRBV6-5 | - | - | CATAWRGIQYF | TGTGCCACCGCGTGGAGGGGCATTCAGTACTTC
TRBJ2-7 | TRBV5-1 | - | - | CASSLGVLQAYEQYF | TGCGCCAGCAGCTTGGGGGTCCTGCAGGCCTACGAGCAGTACTTC
TRBJ2-3 | TRBV9 | - | TRBD2 | CASSVRTSGTDTQYF | TGTGCCAGCAGCGTCAGGACTAGCGGGACAGATACGCAGTATTTT
TRBJ2-5 | TRBV6-1 | - | TRBD1 | CASSEAGYRGRNMETQYF | TGTGCCAGCAGTGAAGCGGGCTACAGGGGGCGAAATATGGAGACCCAGTACTTC
TRBJ2-1 | TRBV19 | - | - | CASSIDPYNEQFF | TGTGCCAGTAGTATAGATCCTTACAATGAGCAGTTCTTC
TRBJ1-4 | TRBV4-1 | once | - | CASSFQGRRSNEKLFF | TGCGCCAGCAGCTTCCAGGGGCGAAGGTCTAATGAAAAACTGTTTTTT
TRBJ1-4 | TRBV6-1 | - | - | CASSDQGGRREKLFF | TGTGCCAGCAGTGACCAGGGAGGGAGACGTGAAAAACTGTTTTTT
TRBJ2-7 | TRBV5-5 | - | - | CASQPGVSYEQYF | TGTGCCAGCCAGCCAGGGGTATCATACGAGCAGTACTTC
TRBJ1-5 | TRBV28 | - | - | CASRPPTGSNQPQHF | TGTGCCAGCAGGCCCCCAACAGGGTCCAATCAGCCCCAGCATTTT
TRBJ2-4 | TRBV28 | - | TRBD2 | CASSLYGGGRTQNIQYF | TGTGCCAGCAGTTTATATGGAGGCGGGAGAACTCAAAACATTCAGTACTTC
TRBJ1-1 | TRBV15 | - | - | CATSRGNTRGTEAFF | TGTGCCACCAGCAGAGGGAACACAAGAGGGACTGAAGCTTTCTTT
TRBJ2-1 | TRBV11-2 | once | TRBD2 | CASSLEGTSGGPRGREQFF | TGTGCCAGCAGCTTAGAGGGGACTAGCGGGGGGCCGAGGGGGCGGGAGCAGTTCTTC
TRBJ2-5 | TRBV9 | once | TRBD2 | CASSVSSRTSRETQYF | TGTGCCAGCAGCGTAAGTTCCCGGACTAGTAGAGAGACCCAGTACTTC
TRBJ1-1 | TRBV7-9 | - | - | CASSLARGSPEAFF | TGTGCCAGCAGCTTAGCGCGAGGAAGCCCTGAAGCTTTCTTT
TRBJ1-4 | TRBV7-8 | - | TRBD1 | CASSLRDRAEKLFF | TGTGCCAGCAGCTTGCGGGACAGGGCTGAAAAACTGTTTTTT
TRBJ1-3 | TRBV28 | few | - | CASRSIGLSGNTIYF | TGTGCCAGCAGATCGATCGGACTTTCTGGAAACACCATATATTTT
TRBJ1-4 | TRBV18 | - | - | CASSPRGGLGMGEKLFF | TGTGCCAGCTCACCACGCGGCGGGCTAGGGATGGGTGAAAAACTGTTTTTT
TRBJ2-2 | TRBV7-9 | few | - | CASTPLRDSPGAGELFF | TGTGCCAGCACCCCCCTCCGGGATAGTCCGGGGGCCGGGGAGCTGTTTTTT
TRBJ2-1 | TRBV7-2 | - | TRBD2 | CASSPRGGRNEQFF | TGTGCCAGCAGCCCCCGGGGAGGGAGGAATGAGCAGTTCTTC
TRBJ2-2 | TRBV7-9 | - | - | CASSLVSGARVTGELFF | TGTGCCAGCAGCTTGGTGTCAGGGGCGCGGGTCACCGGGGAGCTGTTTTTT
TRBJ1-6 | TRBV7-9 | - | - | CASSFENSPLHF | TGTGCCAGCAGCTTCGAGAATTCACCCCTCCACTTT
TRBJ1-2 | TRBV19 | - | TRBD1 | CASSSRGQGYGYTF | TGTGCCAGTAGTTCGCGGGGACAGGGCTATGGCTACACCTTC
TRBJ1-6 | TRBV12-3/TRBV12-4 | - | TRBD1 | CASSGQGNSPLHF | TGTGCCAGCAGTGGACAGGGAAATTCACCCCTCCACTTT
TRBJ2-2 | TRBV19 | many | TRBD2 | CASSITASGSSGELFF | TGTGCCAGTAGTATTACGGCTAGCGGTTCTTCCGGGGAGCTGTTTTTT
TRBJ2-1 | TRBV10-3 | - | TRBD1 | CAISGPDRDGNEQFF | TGTGCCATCAGTGGGCCAGACAGGGATGGGAATGAGCAGTTCTTC
TRBJ2-1 | TRBV20-1 | - | - | CSASLVREQFF | TGCAGTGCTAGCCTAGTACGGGAGCAGTTCTTC
TRBJ2-3 | TRBV7-6 | - | - | CASSPHGGRPDTQYF | TGTGCCAGCAGCCCTCACGGGGGGCGCCCAGATACGCAGTATTTT
TRBJ2-3 | TRBV9 | - | TRBD1 | CASSVEGATTDTQYF | TGTGCCAGCAGCGTAGAGGGGGCAACCACAGATACGCAGTATTTT
TRBJ2-5 | TRBV2 | - | TRBD1 | CASRGTGGSGGETQYF | TGTGCCAGCAGAGGGACAGGGGGCAGCGGAGGAGAGACCCAGTACTTC
TRBJ2-1 | TRBV6-5 | once | - | CATRAGLSSYNEQFF | TGTGCCACCCGAGCAGGGTTGAGCTCCTACAATGAGCAGTTCTTC
TRBJ1-6 | TRBV6-1 | - | TRBD1 | CASSVRTGTGNSPLHF | TGTGCCAGCAGTGTAAGGACCGGGACAGGGAATTCACCCCTCCACTTT
TRBJ2-4 | TRBV12-3/TRBV12-4 | - | - | CASSLAGDNIQYF | TGTGCCAGCAGTTTAGCGGGAGATAACATTCAGTACTTC
TRBJ2-1 | TRBV15 | - | - | CATGWQYNEQFF | TGTGCCACCGGTTGGCAATACAATGAGCAGTTCTTC
TRBJ1-4 | TRBV15 | - | - | CATSRDPGSGYVKLFF | TGTGCCACCAGCAGAGATCCTGGCAGCGGATATGTAAAACTGTTTTTT
TRBJ2-1 | TRBV3-1/TRBV3-2 | - | - | CASSQGGPEQFF | TGTGCCAGCAGCCAGGGCGGGCCCGAGCAGTTCTTC
TRBJ2-1 | TRBV4-1 | - | TRBD2 | CASSQTSGTYNEQFF | TGCGCCAGCAGCCAAACTAGCGGAACATACAATGAGCAGTTCTTC
TRBJ2-2 | TRBV19 | once | - | CASSALGAPTGELFF | TGTGCCAGTAGTGCCTTAGGAGCGCCCACCGGGGAGCTGTTTTTT
TRBJ2-5 | TRBV18 | - | - | CASSRQGPGSQETQYF | TGTGCCAGCTCTAGACAGGGCCCCGGGAGCCAAGAGACCCAGTACTTC
TRBJ1-2 | TRBV12-5 | - | - | CASGLVLGDISGGYTF | TGTGCTAGTGGTTTGGTACTCGGGGACATCTCGGGTGGCTACACCTTC